This is a list of T cell receptor beta chains from one sample in a study of T cell responses to AZD1222 COVID-19 vaccine. The assay was immunoSEQ multiplex PCR, and TCRdb's table has in-frame clones only and misses some. In the table there are around 70,000 clones, about 85% of which are singletons. The material sequenced was peripheral blood, taken on day 0 of AZD1222 vaccination. These receptors all come from an adult in good health. Each CDR3 is given with its conserved first and last residue. The D gene is left open where the match is weak. Rows may omit the clone size; those that give it use once, few, many or a size class.

clone_size	j_call	d_call	v_call	cdr3_aa	cdr3_nt
.	TRBJ2-5	.	TRBV5-4	CASSLAAAAGAYQETQYF	TGTGCCAGCAGCTTGGCGGCCGCGGCGGGGGCGTACCAAGAGACCCAGTACTTC
.	TRBJ1-2	TRBD1	TRBV6-5	CASSYLGQGAIGYTF	TGTGCCAGCAGTTACTTAGGGCAGGGGGCAATTGGCTACACCTTC
.	TRBJ2-2	.	TRBV12-3/TRBV12-4	CASSFVTGELFF	TGTGCCAGCAGTTTTGTCACCGGGGAGCTGTTTTTT
.	TRBJ2-3	TRBD1	TRBV6-5	CASWGWTGRTDTQYF	TGTGCCAGTTGGGGGTGGACAGGGCGCACAGATACGCAGTATTTT
.	TRBJ2-1	.	TRBV4-2	CASSQPYNEQFF	TGTGCCAGCAGCCAACCTTACAATGAGCAGTTCTTC
few	TRBJ1-6	.	TRBV4-1	CASSQGRLGENSPLHF	TGCGCCAGCAGCCAAGGGAGATTGGGGGAAAATTCACCCCTCCACTTT
few	TRBJ1-2	.	TRBV3-1/TRBV3-2	CASSHPPTGKTGYTF	TGTGCCAGCAGCCATCCTCCGACCGGAAAAACTGGCTACACCTTC
.	TRBJ2-1	.	TRBV2	CACQTEMYNEQFF	TGTGCCTGCCAGACAGAAATGTACAATGAGCAGTTCTTC
.	TRBJ1-1	.	TRBV9	CASSDESISGTEAFF	TGTGCCAGCAGCGACGAAAGCATCTCCGGCACTGAAGCTTTCTTT
few	TRBJ1-1	.	TRBV11-2	CASSLDMVEAFF	TGTGCCAGCAGCTTAGATATGGTTGAAGCTTTCTTT
.	TRBJ1-4	TRBD1	TRBV28	CASRTTGGSEKLFF	TGTGCCAGCAGAACGACAGGGGGAAGTGAAAAACTGTTTTTT
.	TRBJ1-2	TRBD1	TRBV5-4	CASSSLVVGGYYGYTF	TGTGCCAGCAGCTCCCTCGTTGTAGGGGGCTATTATGGCTACACCTTC
.	TRBJ2-7	.	TRBV29-1	CSVSHRGGSYEQYF	TGCAGCGTTAGCCACAGGGGGGGTTCCTACGAGCAGTACTTC
.	TRBJ1-1	.	TRBV5-5	CASSYREAGTEAFF	TGTGCCAGCAGCTACAGGGAGGCGGGCACTGAAGCTTTCTTT
.	TRBJ2-5	.	TRBV5-1	CASSLGADQETQYF	TGCGCCAGCAGCTTGGGGGCAGACCAAGAGACCCAGTACTTC
.	TRBJ2-2	TRBD1	TRBV6-5	CASSYSRQGAAGELFF	TGTGCCAGCAGTTACTCGCGACAGGGGGCGGCCGGGGAGCTGTTTTTT
.	TRBJ2-2	TRBD2	TRBV19	CASNKRGTSANTGELFF	TGTGCCAGTAATAAGCGGGGGACAAGCGCGAACACCGGGGAGCTGTTTTTT
.	TRBJ1-1	.	TRBV19	CASSPSTSSFAGPNTEAFF	TGTGCCAGTAGCCCCTCCACCTCCTCCTTTGCTGGACCCAACACTGAAGCTTTCTTT
.	TRBJ1-5	.	TRBV19	CASSIGGISQPQHF	TGTGCCAGTAGTATAGGAGGGATCAGTCAGCCCCAGCATTTT
.	TRBJ1-1	TRBD1	TRBV5-6	CASSRRTGTRAGAFF	TGTGCCAGCAGCCGGAGGACAGGGACTCGGGCGGGGGCTTTCTTT
.	TRBJ1-4	.	TRBV10-1	CASREAGFRTNEKLFF	TGCGCCAGCCGGGAGGCCGGATTTAGAACTAATGAAAAACTGTTTTTT
.	TRBJ2-1	.	TRBV11-2	CASSLYRWGDEKHEQFF	TGTGCCAGCAGCTTATACCGCTGGGGGGACGAGAAGCATGAGCAGTTCTTC
.	TRBJ2-2	TRBD2	TRBV7-9	CASSLVLRKLAGDTGELFF	TGTGCCAGCAGCTTAGTTTTGAGGAAACTAGCGGGGGACACCGGGGAGCTGTTTTTT
.	TRBJ1-2	TRBD1	TRBV5-1	CASSYTQQGAGYTF	TGCGCCAGCAGCTATACGCAACAGGGGGCTGGCTACACCTTC
once	TRBJ1-1	.	TRBV7-9	CASSSWGGSDTEAFF	TGTGCCAGCAGCTCCTGGGGGGGGAGCGACACTGAAGCTTTCTTT
.	TRBJ2-3	TRBD2	TRBV7-9	CASSERGSTDTQYF	TGTGCCAGCAGCGAGCGGGGGAGCACAGATACGCAGTATTTT
few	TRBJ1-2	.	TRBV10-3	CAISELGERHTF	TGTGCCATCAGTGAATTAGGGGAACGGCACACCTTC
.	TRBJ1-3	.	TRBV9	CASGTDVSGNTIYF	TGTGCCAGCGGTACCGACGTCTCTGGAAACACCATATATTTT
.	TRBJ2-3	.	TRBV12-3/TRBV12-4	CASSPLGADTQYF	TGTGCCAGCAGTCCCCTGGGGGCAGATACGCAGTATTTT
.	TRBJ1-3	TRBD1	TRBV5-7	CASSRTSRQGHGNTIYF	TGTGCCAGCAGCCGAACCTCGAGACAGGGTCATGGAAACACCATATATTTT
.	TRBJ1-2	TRBD1	TRBV6-5	CASSSPDRGLFGYTF	TGTGCCAGCAGTTCGCCGGACAGGGGATTGTTCGGCTACACCTTC
.	TRBJ2-3	.	TRBV6-5	CASRGETPSTDTQYF	TGTGCCAGCAGGGGGGAGACTCCGAGCACAGATACGCAGTATTTT
.	TRBJ2-5	TRBD1	TRBV18	CASPRGSHQETQYF	TGTGCCAGCCCCAGGGGGTCCCACCAAGAGACCCAGTACTTC
.	TRBJ2-7	.	TRBV3-1/TRBV3-2	CASSQGGYEQYF	TGTGCCAGCAGCCAAGGAGGCTACGAGCAGTACTTC
.	TRBJ1-2	TRBD1	TRBV5-1	CASSPGQVPVGYTF	TGCGCCAGCAGCCCCGGACAGGTGCCGGTGGGCTACACCTTC